This T cell receptor beta chain was found in a study of CD8+ T cells in alopecia areata. Whole-study results and caveats: Sequence data from scalp samples additionally include resident alphabeta T cells of normal skin.

Treatment of the sample: oral pan-JAK inhibitor, 5-10 mg twice daily. RNA extraction was followed by reverse transcription into cDNA, which acted as the sequencing template. Measured with immunoSEQ multiplex PCR; TCRdb has only the in-frame clones, and not every one. The data show over 60,000 clones, with about 43% seen just once and 20% held by the top ten. This clone was recorded a few times. As yet, its antigen is unknown. CDR3 length: 16 residues. Trimming stripped 1 base from V and 4 bases from J, with 14 bases between. Germline V gives CDR1 MGHRA, CDR2 YSYEKL. The sequence was obtained from a human donor with alopecia areata. Specimen: CD8+ T cells sorted from blood, collected at roughly week 36, from a patient treated with tofacitinib. The rearrangement joins TRBV4-1 to TRBJ1-5, with D perhaps matching TRBD1 (6 bases). For the CDR3, the DNA is TGCGCCAGCAGCCAAGGCCGGGACATGGCGAATCAGCCCCAGCATTTT. Its protein is CASSQGRDMANQPQHF.